These T cell receptor beta chains were read from a single sample in a study of blood T cell repertoires in COVID-19. Data came from immunoSEQ multiplex PCR; TCRdb stores just in-frame clones and leaves some out. In the table there are under 60,000 clones, 88% of which are singletons. Input material: peripheral blood. These receptors all come from a human donor with active COVID-19. The donor label of this sample is uncertain. Each CDR3 is given with its conserved first and last residue. D genes are given only for firm matches. For some rows the clone size is stated as once, few or many, or as a class when expanded; others skip it.

>TRBV13|once|TRBD1|TRBJ1-2
CASSLSSVLGQGNYGYTF
TGTGCCAGCAGCTTATCCTCCGTATTGGGACAGGGTAACTATGGCTACACCTTC
>TRBV28|-|-|TRBJ2-4
CASSLAGLGVAKNIQYF
TGTGCCAGCAGTTTAGCGGGGTTGGGGGTAGCCAAAAACATTCAGTACTTC
>TRBV6-2/TRBV6-3|-|-|TRBJ2-6
CASSFLVAGANVLTF
TGTGCCAGCAGTTTCCTTGTAGCTGGGGCCAACGTCCTGACTTTC
>TRBV19|-|-|TRBJ2-5
CASGVGRPETQYF
TGTGCCAGTGGCGTGGGGCGCCCAGAGACCCAGTACTTC
>TRBV28|-|TRBD2|TRBJ2-1
CASNPRGGHNEQFF
TGTGCCAGCAACCCACGCGGGGGTCACAATGAGCAGTTCTTC
>TRBV5-6|-|-|TRBJ2-4
CASSLASGFRPYF
TGTGCCAGCAGCTTGGCCTCGGGTTTTCGACCGTACTTC
>TRBV15|-|-|TRBJ2-4
CATSNIGAVGKNIQYF
TGTGCCACCAGCAACATTGGGGCCGTCGGCAAAAACATTCAGTACTTC
>TRBV6-6|-|TRBD2|TRBJ2-7
CASSVGGWYEQYF
TGTGCCAGCAGTGTGGGGGGGTGGTACGAGCAGTACTTC
>TRBV3-1/TRBV3-2|-|TRBD2|TRBJ2-1
CASSPLAGAYNEQFF
TGTGCCAGCAGCCCCCTAGCGGGAGCCTACAATGAGCAGTTCTTC
>TRBV10-3|-|TRBD2|TRBJ2-7
CATLAGSSSPYEQYF
TGTGCCACTCTAGCGGGGAGCTCGTCTCCCTACGAGCAGTACTTC
>TRBV12-2|-|-|TRBJ1-5
CASRARQGRNQPQHF
TGTGCAAGTCGCGCACGACAGGGTCGCAATCAGCCCCAGCATTTT
>TRBV7-2|-|-|TRBJ1-5
CASSPEGDQPQHF
TGTGCCAGTAGCCCCGAGGGGGACCAGCCCCAGCATTTT
>TRBV29-1|-|TRBD1|TRBJ1-2
CSVFRGPSYGYTF
TGCAGCGTCTTCAGGGGGCCGAGCTATGGCTACACCTTC
>TRBV5-8|-|-|TRBJ1-5
CASSLDLYSRGDQPQHF
TGTGCCAGCAGCTTGGATCTGTACTCTCGGGGGGATCAGCCCCAGCATTTT
>TRBV6-6|-|TRBD1|TRBJ1-5
CASSPRVRTGSRGNQPQHF
TGTGCCAGCAGTCCAAGGGTGAGGACAGGCAGCCGGGGCAATCAGCCCCAGCATTTT
>TRBV28|medium-sized|-|TRBJ2-7
CASSPGHGGMNEQYF
TGTGCCAGCAGCCCCGGACACGGGGGTATGAACGAGCAGTACTTC
>TRBV6-6|-|-|TRBJ2-1
CASSYSSGQEGEQFF
TGTGCCAGCAGTTACTCATCGGGCCAGGAGGGTGAGCAGTTCTTC
>TRBV20-1|-|TRBD2|TRBJ2-5
CSASASGRSQETQYF
TGCAGTGCTAGTGCTAGCGGGAGAAGTCAAGAGACCCAGTACTTC
>TRBV24-1|-|-|TRBJ1-1
CATSDSSPGGEVRYHNMNTEAFF
TGTGCCACCAGTGATTCGTCCCCCGGCGGGGAGGTACGGTACCATAACATGAACACTGAAGCTTTCTTT
>TRBV7-8|-|-|TRBJ2-3
CASSPGSGADTQYF
TGTGCCAGCAGCCCGGGATCGGGGGCAGATACGCAGTATTTT
>TRBV27|-|TRBD1|TRBJ2-7
CASFSPGQGAYEQYF
TGTGCCAGCTTCTCCCCGGGACAGGGAGCCTACGAGCAGTACTTC
>TRBV5-6|-|-|TRBJ1-2
CASSLVPGSDFRGGYGYTF
TGTGCCAGCAGCTTGGTCCCGGGGTCGGACTTTCGCGGCGGCTATGGCTACACCTTC
>TRBV5-1|-|TRBD1|TRBJ2-7
CASSLSVGQAPYEQYF
TGCGCCAGCAGCTTATCGGTGGGACAGGCCCCCTACGAGCAGTACTTC
>TRBV12-3/TRBV12-4|-|-|TRBJ1-2
CASSLTEFYGYTF
TGTGCCAGCAGTTTAACGGAGTTCTATGGCTACACCTTC